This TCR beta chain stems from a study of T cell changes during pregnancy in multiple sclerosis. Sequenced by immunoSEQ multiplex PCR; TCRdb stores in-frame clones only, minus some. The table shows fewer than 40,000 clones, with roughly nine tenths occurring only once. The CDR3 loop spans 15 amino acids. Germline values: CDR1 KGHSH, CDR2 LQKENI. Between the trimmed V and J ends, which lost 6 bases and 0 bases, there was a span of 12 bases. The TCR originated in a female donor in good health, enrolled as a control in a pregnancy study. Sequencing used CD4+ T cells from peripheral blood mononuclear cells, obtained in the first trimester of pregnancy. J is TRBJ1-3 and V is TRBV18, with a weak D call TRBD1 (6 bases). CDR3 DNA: TGTGCCAGCTCCTACACGGACAGCTCTGGAAACACCATATATTTT. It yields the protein CASSYTDSSGNTIYF.